The source of this T cell receptor (beta chain) is a study of T cell repertoires in cytomegalovirus infection. Study background: The public TCR beta signatures pointed to both CMV infection and matching HLA type. Study observations and caveats: CMV-specific TCR beta clonotypes restricted by HLA-C dominated the ex vivo response. The cumulative frequency of public TCR beta families identified carriers of CMV plus the relevant HLA.

TCRdb re-called the reads with MiXCR, one entry per CDR3 protein. The sample records about 400,000 distinct CDR3 sequences, roughly 20% being singletons. This clonotype was counted many times. The antigen is unknown. The length of the CDR3 is 13 residues. Germline CDR1 SEHNR, CDR2 FQNEAQ (reference sequence). Trimming left V 3 bases short and J 8 bases short, with 13 bases between. This sequence originates from a human donor in good health (CMV status not recorded). Some clones in this sample may be carry-over from other donors' samples. The sample comprised PBMCs. The V gene is TRBV7-9, the J gene TRBJ1-2, with a weak D call TRBD1 (5 bases). This chain's CDR3 is CASSLGPQEGYTF. As DNA, the CDR3 is TGTGCCAGCAGCTTGGGGCCACAGGAGGGCTACACCTTC.